The clone carrying this T cell receptor (beta chain) was seen at least ten times. What it binds is unknown. Using two-round multiplex PCR, the authors amplified TCR beta CDR3 from genomic DNA. For every TRBV and TRBJ gene, a specific primer was used in first-round PCR. Using its own MiXCR run on the multiplex PCR reads, TCRdb lists one record per CDR3 protein. Of fewer than 20,000 distinct CDR3 sequences in the sample, 15% to 20% were seen once. This record comes from a study of prognosis after radiotherapy for stage I lung cancer. Study summary: Adenocarcinoma occurred in about a dozen patients and squamous cell carcinoma in about 7. Concurrent therapy with stereotactic body radiotherapy was given to no patient.

The study's findings and limits: For the expanded TCR clones, whether they were tumor-specific was not determined. Differences in TRBV and TRBJ gene usage were reportedly observed between patients with and without metastases.

Germline V gene sequence: CDR1 LNHNV, CDR2 YYDKDF (reference sequence). V was clipped by 1 base and J by 5 bases; unmatched bases: 8. The CDR3 spans 15 residues. The sequence derives from a donor of 50 years or more with non-small cell lung cancer. The rearrangement links TRBV15 to TRBJ2-7; 7 bases map to TRBD1. Sequenced here: PBMCs, sampled before or after stereotactic body radiation therapy (not recorded which). The CDR3: CATSRGQGVLNEQYF. The CDR3 coding sequence is TGTGCCACCAGCAGAGGTCAGGGGGTCCTCAACGAGCAGTACTTC.